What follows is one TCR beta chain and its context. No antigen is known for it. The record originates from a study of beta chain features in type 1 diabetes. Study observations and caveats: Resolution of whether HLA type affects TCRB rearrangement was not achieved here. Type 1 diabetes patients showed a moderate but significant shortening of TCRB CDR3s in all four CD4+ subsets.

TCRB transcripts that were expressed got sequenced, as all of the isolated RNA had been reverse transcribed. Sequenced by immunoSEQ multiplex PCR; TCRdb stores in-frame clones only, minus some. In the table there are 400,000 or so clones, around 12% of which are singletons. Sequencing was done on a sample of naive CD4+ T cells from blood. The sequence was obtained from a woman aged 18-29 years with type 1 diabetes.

CDR3 nucleotides: TGCGCCAGCAGCCCCTCGTGGGACAGAGTGGCCTACGAGCAGTACTTC. Protein sequence: CASSPSWDRVAYEQYF. V and J are TRBV5-1 and TRBJ2-7; TRBD1 matches 7 bases. Trimming removed 4 bases from V and 2 bases from J; junction bases left unmatched: 12. The germline V gene encodes CDR1 SGHRS and CDR2 YFSETQ. This CDR3 region has 16 residues.